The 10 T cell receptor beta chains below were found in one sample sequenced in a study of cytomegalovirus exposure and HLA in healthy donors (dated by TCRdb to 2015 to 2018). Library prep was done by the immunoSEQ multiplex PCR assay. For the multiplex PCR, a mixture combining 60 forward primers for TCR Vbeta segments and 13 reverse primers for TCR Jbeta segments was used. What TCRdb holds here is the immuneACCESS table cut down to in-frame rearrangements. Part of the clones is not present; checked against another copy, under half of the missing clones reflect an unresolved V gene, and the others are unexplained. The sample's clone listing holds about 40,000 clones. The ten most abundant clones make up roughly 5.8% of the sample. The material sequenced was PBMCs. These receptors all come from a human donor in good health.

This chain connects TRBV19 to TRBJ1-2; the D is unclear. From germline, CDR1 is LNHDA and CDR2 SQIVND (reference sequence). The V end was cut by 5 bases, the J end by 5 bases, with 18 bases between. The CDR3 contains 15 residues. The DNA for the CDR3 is TGTGCCAGTAGTCCCACGGGATCGGGCGCATATGGCTACACCTTC. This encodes CASSPTGSGAYGYTF.

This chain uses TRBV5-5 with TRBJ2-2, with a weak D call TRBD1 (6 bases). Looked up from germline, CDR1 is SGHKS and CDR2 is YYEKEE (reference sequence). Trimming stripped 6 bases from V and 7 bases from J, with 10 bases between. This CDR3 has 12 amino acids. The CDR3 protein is CASNIRGGELFF. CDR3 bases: TGTGCCAGCAACATCAGGGGCGGGGAGCTGTTTTTT.

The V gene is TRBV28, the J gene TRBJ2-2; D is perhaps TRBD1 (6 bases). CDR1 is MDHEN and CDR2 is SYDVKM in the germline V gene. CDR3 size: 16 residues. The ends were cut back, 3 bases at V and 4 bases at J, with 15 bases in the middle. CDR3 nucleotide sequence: TGTGCCAGCAGTTTTAACAGGGATGGACTCACCGGGGAGCTGTTTTTT. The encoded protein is CASSFNRDGLTGELFF.

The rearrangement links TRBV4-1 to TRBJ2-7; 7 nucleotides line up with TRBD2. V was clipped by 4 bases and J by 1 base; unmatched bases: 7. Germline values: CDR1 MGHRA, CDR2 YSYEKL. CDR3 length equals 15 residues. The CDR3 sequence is CASSPNLSGSYEQYF. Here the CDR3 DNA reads TGCGCCAGCAGCCCAAATCTTAGCGGGTCCTACGAGCAGTACTTC.

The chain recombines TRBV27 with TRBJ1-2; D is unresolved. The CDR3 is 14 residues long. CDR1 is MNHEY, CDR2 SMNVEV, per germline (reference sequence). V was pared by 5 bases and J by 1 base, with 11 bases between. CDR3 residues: CASSLRVHNYGYTF. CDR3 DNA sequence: TGTGCCAGCAGTCTCCGGGTTCATAACTATGGCTACACCTTC.

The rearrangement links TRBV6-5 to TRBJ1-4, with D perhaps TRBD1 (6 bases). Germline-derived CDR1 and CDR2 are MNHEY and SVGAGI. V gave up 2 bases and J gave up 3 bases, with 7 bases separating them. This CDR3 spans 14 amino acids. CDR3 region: CASSYGGPNEKLFF. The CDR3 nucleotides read TGTGCCAGCAGTTACGGGGGCCCTAATGAAAAACTGTTTTTT.

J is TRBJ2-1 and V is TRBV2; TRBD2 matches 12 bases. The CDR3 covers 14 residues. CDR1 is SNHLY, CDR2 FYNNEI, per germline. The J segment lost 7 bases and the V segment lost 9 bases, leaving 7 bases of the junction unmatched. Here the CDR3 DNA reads TGTGCCAGTTTTCCCGGGACTAGCGGGAATGAGCAGTTCTTC. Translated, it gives CASFPGTSGNEQFF.

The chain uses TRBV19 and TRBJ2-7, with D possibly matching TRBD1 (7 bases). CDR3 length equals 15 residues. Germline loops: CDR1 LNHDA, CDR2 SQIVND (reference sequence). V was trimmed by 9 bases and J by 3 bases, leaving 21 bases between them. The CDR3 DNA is TGTGCCAGCCAACTTAAGGGGCAGGGGGGCTACGAGCAGTACTTC. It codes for CASQLKGQGGYEQYF. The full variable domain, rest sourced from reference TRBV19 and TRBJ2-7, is DGGITQSPKYLFRKEGQNVTLSCEQNLNHDAMYWYRQDPGQGLRLIYYSQIVNDFQKGDIAEGYSVSREKKESFPLTVTSAQKNPTAFYLCASQLKGQGGYEQYFGPGTRLTVT.

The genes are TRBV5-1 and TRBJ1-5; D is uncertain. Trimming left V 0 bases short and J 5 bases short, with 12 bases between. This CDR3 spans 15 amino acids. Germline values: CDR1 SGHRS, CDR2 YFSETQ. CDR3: CASSLVAGEDQPQHF. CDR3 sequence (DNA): TGCGCCAGCAGCTTGGTTGCCGGGGAGGATCAGCCCCAGCATTTT.

CDR3 in DNA: TGCAGCGTTACCGGACGGGGCGAGCAGTACTTC. Translation gives CSVTGRGEQYF. This chain uses TRBV29-1 with TRBJ2-7; D perhaps matches TRBD2 (5 bases). Trimming left V 5 bases short and J 6 bases short, with 11 bases between. The CDR3 length is 11 residues. Germline V lookup: CDR1 SQVTM, CDR2 ANQGSEA.